This paragraph reports one T cell receptor (beta chain). Antigen unknown. The record originates from a study of T cells expressing NK-cell markers. Study summary: One of eight sequenced donors was HCMV-seronegative; the other seven were seropositive.

Germline assignment: CDR1 MGHRA and CDR2 YSYEKL. The CDR3 covers 14 residues. Study-wide results and limits: Top CD8+ clonotypes included the dominant CD3+CD56+NKG2C+ clonotypes in roughly 6 donors.

TCRdb re-called the 5' RACE reads and catalogs CDR3 proteins one per entry, DNA excluded. With about 390,000 distinct CDR3 sequences in the sample, the ten largest clones hold 9.5% to 12%. The sequenced sample was blood T cells: a sorted CD56 or NKG2C T cell subset, CD4+ or CD8+ T cells, or bulk PBMC T cells (not recorded which). The receptor was derived from a woman aged 45-60 years in good health. This chain connects TRBV4-1 to TRBJ2-5; TCRdb's assignment of TRBD2 cannot be checked, as there is no DNA. CDR3 region: CASSRPGGKETQYF.